Each of the 28 T cell receptor beta chains below was sequenced from the same sample in a study of T cell repertoires in cytomegalovirus infection. TCRdb analysed the reads with MiXCR anew, one entry per CDR3 protein. The top ten hold about a sixth of the sample, which has about half a million distinct CDR3 sequences, around a third seen once. Antigens of these TCRs are unknown. Sequencing was performed on cultured PBMCs, taken from culture after CMV antigen stimulation. These TCRs come from a human donor in good health (CMV status not recorded). Some clones in this sample may be carry-over from other donors' samples.

The chain joins TRBV11-3 to TRBJ1-1, with D tentatively TRBD1 (5 bases). The germline V gene encodes CDR1 SGHNT and CDR2 YENEEA. The CDR3 runs 16 residues. V dropped 1 base and J dropped 4 bases, with 16 bases sitting between them. CDR3 nucleotide sequence: TGTGCCAGCAGCTTAGGCCCCCAGGGAGGGTTCACTGAAGCTTTCTTT. Protein sequence: CASSLGPQGGFTEAFF.

The rearrangement links TRBV9 to TRBJ2-6, with D possibly TRBD2 on 6 matching bases. The CDR3 runs to 15 residues. The germline V and J ends were trimmed by 2 bases and 5 bases, with 11 bases remaining between them. Germline V gene lookup returns CDR1 SGDLS and CDR2 YYNGEE. DNA for the CDR3: TGTGCCAGCAGCGTGGAGGGTAGTAGGGCCAACGTCCTGACTTTC. This translates into CASSVEGSRANVLTF.

The chain is built from TRBV6-2 or TRBV6-3 and TRBJ2-1, with 10 positions matching TRBD2. V was pared by 2 bases and J by 5 bases, with 3 bases of the junction left unmatched. Germline CDR1 is MNHEY and CDR2 is SVGEGT. The CDR3 runs 15 residues. Here the CDR3 reads CASSYRGLANNEQFF. The CDR3 region has the DNA TGTGCCAGCAGTTACCGGGGACTAGCGAACAATGAGCAGTTCTTC.

The gene calls are TRBV20-1 and TRBJ2-3, with TRBD2 identical over 9 bases. This CDR3 spans 15 amino acids. V shed 7 bases, J shed 3 bases, and the junction held 11 bases outside the gene matches. Germline-derived CDR1 and CDR2 are DFQATT and SNEGSKA (reference sequence). The CDR3 reads CSVVASGKRTDTQYF. CDR3 DNA: TGCAGTGTAGTGGCTAGCGGGAAGAGAACAGATACGCAGTATTTT.

The chain couples TRBV6-8 to TRBJ2-2, with D unclear. V was shortened by 7 bases and J by 0 bases, with 12 bases between the two germline ends. The germline CDR1 and CDR2 sequences are MNHGY and SAAAGT. The CDR3 has 15 residues. The CDR3 sequence: CASTPGAANTGELFF. CDR3 nucleotide sequence: TGTGCCAGCACCCCTGGCGCCGCGAACACCGGGGAGCTGTTTTTT.

V gene TRBV7-8 combines with J gene TRBJ2-7; D is perhaps TRBD1 (7 bases). V lost 2 bases and J 6 bases, leaving 11 bases between the germline ends. The CDR3 has 13 amino acids. Germline CDR1 reads SGHVS; CDR2 reads FQNEAQ. The CDR3 nucleotides read TGTGCCAGCAGCTTACACCAGGGGGGCGAGCAGTACGTC. It translates to CASSLHQGGEQYV.

This clonotype appeared a single time. The chain links TRBV6-2 or TRBV6-3 to TRBJ2-7, with 7 positions matching TRBD1. The CDR3 is 16 residues long. V lost 5 bases to trimming and J lost 2 bases; unmatched junction nucleotides: 12. Germline CDR1 reads MNHEY; CDR2 reads SVGEGT. The CDR3 DNA follows: TGTGCCAGCAGTAACGTTGGGACAGAATACCCCTACGAGCAGTACTTC. As protein: CASSNVGTEYPYEQYF.

This clonotype was counted many times. The CDR3 loop reads CASNHKNTGELFF. The CDR3 DNA reads TGTGCCAGCAATCATAAGAACACCGGGGAGCTGTTTTTT. V usage is TRBV7-8 and J usage is TRBJ2-2; D not certain. V lost 7 bases and J 1 base, leaving 7 bases between the germline ends. Germline values: CDR1 SGHVS, CDR2 FQNEAQ. The CDR3 is made up of 13 amino acids.

Only a few counts were recorded for this clonotype. This chain's CDR3 is CATSDFPGSAYNEQFF. The CDR3 DNA follows: TGTGCCACCAGTGATTTCCCAGGGAGCGCCTACAATGAGCAGTTCTTC. V is TRBV24-1 and J is TRBJ2-1; tentatively, D is TRBD1 or TRBD2 (5 bases each). The CDR3 totals 16 residues. CDR1 is KGHDR, CDR2 SFDVKD, per germline. With 1 base removed from V and 2 bases from J, the gap between germline ends came to 11 bases.

This clonotype was found a few times. The chain carries TRBV7-9 and TRBJ2-7; D is unresolved. Germline V gives CDR1 SEHNR, CDR2 FQNEAQ (reference sequence). The CDR3 covers 12 residues. Trimming shortened V by 2 bases and J by 6 bases, and 8 bases separated the two germline ends. CDR3 region: CASSLQYGEQYF. CDR3 bases: TGTGCCAGCAGCTTACAGTATGGCGAGCAGTACTTC.

This clonotype was detected only a few times. The chain recombines TRBV9 with TRBJ2-1, with TRBD2 matching over 8 bases. Germline V gives CDR1 SGDLS, CDR2 YYNGEE. The CDR3 consists of 15 residues. V shed 5 bases, J shed 0 bases, and the junction held 4 bases outside the gene matches. The chain's CDR3 is CASSNSGNSYNEQFF. The CDR3 bases are TGTGCCAGCAGTAATAGCGGGAACTCCTACAATGAGCAGTTCTTC. Complete variable domain (other parts from reference TRBV9 and TRBJ2-1): DSGVTQTPKHLITATGQRVTLRCSPRSGDLSVYWYQQSLDQGLQFLIQYYNGEERAKGNILERFSAQQFPDLHSELNLSSLELGDSALYFCASSNSGNSYNEQFFGPGTRLTVL.

This clonotype was counted ten times or more. The gene calls are TRBV7-2 and TRBJ1-1; D call uncertain. Germline V gene lookup returns CDR1 SGHTA and CDR2 FQGNSA. Trimming took 1 base from V and 10 from J, leaving 13 bases between them. The length of the CDR3 is 13 residues. The CDR3: CASSLDGLPRAFF. In DNA, the CDR3 is TGTGCCAGCAGCTTAGACGGATTGCCTCGAGCTTTCTTT. The complete variable domain, with remaining parts taken from reference TRBV7-2 and TRBJ1-1, reads GAGVSQSPSNKVTEKGKDVELRCDPISGHTALYWYRQSLGQGLEFLIYFQGNSAPDKSGLPSDRFSAERTGGSVSTLTIQRTQQEDSAVYLCASSLDGLPRAFFGQGTRLTVV.

The CDR3 sequence is CASSTLRRESNEQFF. Written as DNA, the CDR3 is TGTGCCAGCAGCACTCTTCGGCGGGAGTCCAATGAGCAGTTCTTC. This chain joins TRBV6-2 or TRBV6-3 and TRBJ2-1, with 7 bases identical to TRBD2. Germline-derived CDR1 and CDR2 are MNHEY and SVGEGT. This CDR3 has 15 amino acids. V dropped 6 bases and J dropped 6; count of bases not matched to a gene: 11.

The genes are TRBV7-6 and TRBJ2-1, with 8 positions matching TRBD2. The CDR3 sequence is 15 residues long. Germline V lookup: CDR1 SGHVS, CDR2 FNYEAQ. V lost 5 bases, J lost 7 bases, and 10 bases stayed unmatched. CDR3 region: CASSPAGTRSNEQFF. The CDR3 nucleotides read TGTGCCAGCAGCCCCGCCGGGACTAGGAGTAATGAGCAGTTCTTC. The whole variable domain, remainder taken from reference TRBV7-6 and TRBJ2-1, is GAGVSQSPRYKVTKRGQDVALRCDPISGHVSLYWYRQALGQGPEFLTYFNYEAQQDKSGLPNDRFSAERPEGSISTLTIQRTEQRDSAMYRCASSPAGTRSNEQFFGPGTRLTVL.

In this sample, this clonotype turned up a few times. The V gene is TRBV29-1, the J gene TRBJ1-1, with D possibly TRBD1 on 6 matching bases. There are 12 residues in the CDR3. V shed 5 bases and J shed 5 bases, with 12 bases lying between them. CDR1 SQVTM and CDR2 ANQGSEA come from the germline V gene. DNA of the CDR3: TGCAGCGTTCCGAGGGGGGGAACTGAAGCTTTCTTT. Encoded protein: CSVPRGGTEAFF. The full variable domain, in which reference TRBV29-1 and TRBJ1-1 provide the parts outside the CDR3, is SAVISQKPSRDICQRGTSLTIQCQVDSQVTMMFWYRQQPGQSLTLIATANQGSEATYESGFVIDKFPISRPNLTFSTLTVSNMSPEDSSIYLCSVPRGGTEAFFGQGTRLTVV.

The chain joins TRBV28 to TRBJ1-2; 7 bases are shared with TRBD1. Germline values: CDR1 MDHEN, CDR2 SYDVKM. With V trimmed by 3 bases and J by 10 bases, 5 bases remained unmatched. This CDR3 comprises 12 residues. The CDR3 bases are TGTGCCAGCAGTTTGACAGGGAGTTTCTACACCTTC. The encoded protein is CASSLTGSFYTF.

The chain is built from TRBV7-2 and TRBJ2-2; maybe TRBD1 (6 bases). CDR1 and CDR2 (germline): SGHTA, FQGNSA. The CDR3 is 15 amino acids. V dropped 4 bases and J dropped 7 bases, with 16 bases sitting between them. The CDR3 here is CASSSGGGFVGELFF. The CDR3 DNA is TGTGCCAGCAGCTCTGGGGGCGGTTTTGTCGGGGAGCTGTTTTTT.

This clonotype was picked up many times. The chain couples TRBV7-2 to TRBJ1-5; 9 bases match TRBD1. After removal of 5 bases from V and 4 bases from J, the junction contained 9 bases not matched to a gene. CDR3 length: 16 residues. Germline loops: CDR1 SGHTA, CDR2 FQGNSA. The CDR3: CASSPRWGTGNQPQHF. DNA for the CDR3: TGTGCCAGCAGCCCACGTTGGGGGACAGGGAATCAGCCCCAGCATTTT.

This clonotype was detected ten times or more. This sequence joins TRBV20-1 and TRBJ2-1, with D possibly called TRBD1 or TRBD2 (5 bases each). The V gene lost 1 base and the J gene lost 5 bases, with 21 bases spanning the gap. The CDR3 is 17 amino acids. The germline gives CDR1 DFQATT, CDR2 SNEGSKA (reference sequence). CDR3 nucleotides: TGCAGTGCTAGAGGCTTCGTAAGGGACCTAGGGAACAATGAGCAGTTCTTC. Protein product: CSARGFVRDLGNNEQFF.

This clonotype was observed many times. This rearrangement joins TRBV12-3 or TRBV12-4 to TRBJ1-2; D is undetermined. This CDR3 has 15 residues. The V end was cut by 7 bases, the J end by 2 bases, with 17 bases between. DNA for the CDR3: TGTGCCAGCACCTTTGGGGTCGTCGGAAACTATGGCTACACCTTC. This translates into CASTFGVVGNYGYTF.

This clonotype was seen ten or more times. The chain recombines TRBV7-9 with TRBJ2-5; no clear D. V was clipped by 0 bases and J by 3 bases, with 2 bases between them. The germline gives CDR1 SEHNR, CDR2 FQNEAQ (reference sequence). The CDR3 loop spans 12 amino acids. The CDR3 protein is CASSLAEETQYF. The CDR3 bases are TGTGCCAGCAGCTTAGCGGAAGAGACCCAGTACTTC.

The sample holds many counts of this clonotype. The genes are TRBV7-2 and TRBJ2-2, with D unresolved. Germline loops: CDR1 SGHTA, CDR2 FQGNSA. The ends were cut back, 2 bases at V and 2 bases at J, with 12 bases in the middle. CDR3 length: 16 amino acids. CDR3 loop: CASSLRYRRNTGELFF. Written as DNA, the CDR3 is TGTGCCAGCAGCTTACGCTACCGGCGTAACACCGGGGAGCTGTTTTTT.

Note on this clonotype: It is unclear where the CDR3 begins or ends on the DNA, so no DNA is shown, and the CDR3 is as TCRdb lists it. The rearrangement joins TRBV12-5 to TRBJ2-2. The CDR3 length equals 12 residues, ends included. The germline gives CDR1 LGHNT, CDR2 FRNRAP. The CDR3 loop reads CASGLEAGSCFF.

V and J are TRBV9 and TRBJ2-1; 11 nucleotides match TRBD2. CDR3 size: 13 residues. Germline V CDR1 and CDR2: SGDLS, YYNGEE. Trimming cost V 7 bases and J 6 bases; bases outside gene matches: 3. CDR3 nucleotide sequence: TGTGCCAGCGCCGGGACTAGCGGCAATGAGCAGTTCTTC. This sequence encodes CASAGTSGNEQFF.

This clonotype has just a few counts. CDR3 loop: CASSDARGLLNEQYF. The CDR3 nucleotides read TGTGCCAGCAGCGATGCTCGGGGGCTCCTGAACGAGCAGTACTTC. The J gene is TRBJ2-7, the V gene TRBV5-4; D is possibly TRBD1 or TRBD2 (6 bases each). Trimming shortened V by 4 bases and J by 5 bases, and 19 bases separated the two germline ends. CDR3 length equals 15 residues. Germline CDR1 and CDR2: SGHNT and YYREEE (reference sequence).

The chain carries TRBV24-1 and TRBJ1-5; D remains ambiguous. CDR1 is KGHDR and CDR2 is SFDVKD in the germline V gene. The CDR3 totals 17 residues. The V end was cut by 4 bases, the J end by 0 bases, with 15 bases between. The CDR3 here is CATSDPGRTYSNQPQHF. The CDR3 DNA reads TGTGCCACCAGTGACCCCGGCAGAACTTATAGCAATCAGCCCCAGCATTTT.

This clonotype was observed once. The chain carries TRBV18 and TRBJ1-1; unclear D gene. V lost 3 bases and J lost 3, with 11 bases in between. The CDR3 covers 14 residues. CDR1 KGHSH and CDR2 LQKENI come from the germline V gene. CDR3 bases: TGTGCCAGCTCACCTCGCACAGACTACACTGAAGCTTTCTTT. It translates to CASSPRTDYTEAFF.

In its sample, this clonotype was seen many times. This sequence joins TRBV5-8 and TRBJ2-1; 10 bases agree with TRBD2. The trim removed 2 bases at V and 4 bases at J, leaving 3 bases unmatched. CDR1 is SGHTS, CDR2 YDEGEE, per germline. The CDR3 spans 15 residues. This CDR3 reads CASSLSGRAYNEQFF. CDR3 nucleotides: TGTGCCAGCAGCTTAAGCGGGAGGGCTTACAATGAGCAGTTCTTC.